These 19 T cell receptor beta chains were all obtained from the same sample, sequenced in a study of shared clonotypes between healthy human individuals. Method: immunoSEQ multiplex PCR; TCRdb's copy keeps in-frame clones and lacks some. Of a few million clones in the sample, 80% to 95% were seen once. Sequencing was done on a sample of naive CD4+ T cells from PBMCs. Subset meaning: CD45RA+ positively selected. Source of these receptors: a man younger than 35 in good health. Some clones in this sample may be carry-over from other donors' samples.

The chain has TRBV7-3 and TRBJ2-5; TRBD1 agrees at 8 bases. Germline V gives CDR1 SGHTA, CDR2 FQGTGA. This CDR3 contains 15 residues. V lost 1 base and J lost 1; bases outside the gene matches: 2. The CDR3 is CASSLKTGGQETQYF. The CDR3 DNA reads as TGTGCCAGCAGCTTAAAAACAGGGGGCCAAGAGACCCAGTACTTC.

The V call is TRBV6-1, the J call TRBJ1-1; the D gene is possibly TRBD1 (6 bases). The length of the CDR3 is 15 residues. Trimming removed 7 bases at V and 1 base at J, with 16 bases between. Germline CDR1 and CDR2: MNHNS and SASEGT. CDR3 sequence: CASKRVEGQNTEAFF. The CDR3 DNA sequence: TGTGCCAGCAAAAGGGTGGAGGGACAGAACACTGAAGCTTTCTTT.

The chain carries TRBV30 and TRBJ2-3, with D possibly being TRBD2 (5 bases). The CDR3 spans 14 residues. From germline, CDR1 is GTSNPN and CDR2 SVGIG (reference sequence). V dropped 5 bases and J dropped 3 bases, with 15 bases sitting between them. The CDR3 reads CAWFRRGKTDTQYF. The CDR3 DNA reads TGTGCCTGGTTCCGCAGAGGGAAGACAGATACGCAGTATTTT.

With regard to this clone: One end of the junction fails to match germline, which may point to a read error. J is TRBJ2-3 and V is TRBV5-1, with 16 bases matching TRBD2. CDR1 and CDR2 (germline): SGHRS, YFSETQ. The CDR3 totals 16 residues. This CDR3 is CASRLGLAGGPDTQYF. CDR3 DNA sequence: TGCGCCAGCAGATTGGGACTAGCGGGAGGGCCGGATACGCAGTATTTT.

The rearrangement links TRBV30 to TRBJ1-5; D might be TRBD1 (5 bases). The CDR3 consists of 13 residues. The germline V gene has CDR1 GTSNPN and CDR2 SVGIG (reference sequence). The V and J ends lost 2 bases and 4 bases respectively, with 9 bases between them. This CDR3 is CAWSLTANQPQHF. CDR3 bases: TGTGCCTGGAGTCTGACAGCTAATCAGCCCCAGCATTTT.

In nucleotides, the CDR3 is TGTGCCAGCAGTAAACTAAGGGATACGCAGTATTTT. Translated, it gives CASSKLRDTQYF. The rearrangement uses TRBV6-1 and TRBJ2-3; D call uncertain. This CDR3 is built from 12 residues. V lost 5 bases and J 6 bases, leaving 9 bases between the germline ends. Germline CDR1 and CDR2: MNHNS and SASEGT.

Notes on this clone: Other DNA sequences from this sample encode an identical CDR3 as well. This chain links TRBV7-9 with TRBJ2-3, with TRBD2 matching 11 bases. The CDR3 extends over 16 amino acids. Germline-derived CDR1 and CDR2 are SEHNR and FQNEAQ (reference sequence). The V gene end was trimmed by 5 bases and the J gene end by 0 bases; junction bases not matched to a gene: 4. As DNA, the CDR3 is TGTGCCAGCAGCCCTGGGACTAGCGGTAGCACAGATACGCAGTATTTT. This sequence encodes CASSPGTSGSTDTQYF.

V gene TRBV28 combines with J gene TRBJ1-1; 12 bases map to TRBD1. There are 15 residues in the CDR3. V lost 6 bases, J lost 3 bases, and 5 bases stayed unmatched. Germline V gene sequence: CDR1 MDHEN, CDR2 SYDVKM. The CDR3 nucleotides are TGTGCCAGCAGCGGGACAGGGGGCCGGTACACTGAAGCTTTCTTT. It specifies CASSGTGGRYTEAFF.

This rearrangement joins TRBV7-2 to TRBJ1-2; weak D call: TRBD1 (5 bases). Trimming stripped 5 bases from V and 4 bases from J, with 11 bases between. The CDR3 has 13 amino acids. The V gene's germline CDR1 is SGHTA and CDR2 FQGNSA. The CDR3 bases are TGTGCCAGCAGCCAGGGCACGTCCTATGGCTACACCTTC. This sequence encodes CASSQGTSYGYTF. Supplemented by reference TRBV7-2 and TRBJ1-2, the full variable domain reads GAGVSQSPSNKVTEKGKDVELRCDPISGHTALYWYRQSLGQGLEFLIYFQGNSAPDKSGLPSDRFSAERTGGSVSTLTIQRTQQEDSAVYLCASSQGTSYGYTFGSGTRLTVV.

This chain links TRBV27 with TRBJ2-7; maybe TRBD1 (5 bases). Germline CDR1 MNHEY, CDR2 SMNVEV (reference sequence). The CDR3 sequence is 15 residues long. V was cut by 2 bases and J by 2 bases, with 13 bases left in between. The DNA for the CDR3 is TGTGCCAGCAGTTTACTTGGGGCCCAGACCTACGAGCAGTACTTC. Translated: CASSLLGAQTYEQYF.

Notes on this clone: The sample carries other DNA sequences with the same CDR3. The chain combines TRBV28 with TRBJ2-3, with TRBD1 matching over 7 bases. J was trimmed by 1 base and V by 4 bases; bases with no gene match: 5. This CDR3 is built from 15 residues. CDR1 and CDR2 (germline): MDHEN, SYDVKM. The CDR3 DNA follows: TGTGCCAGCAGTTCGACAGGGCAGGGCACAGATACGCAGTATTTT. It translates to CASSSTGQGTDTQYF.

This clone was found once. The same CDR3 arises from other DNA sequences in this sample as well. The rearrangement joins TRBV7-3 to TRBJ1-1; no definite D call. The CDR3 spans 13 residues. Looked up from germline, CDR1 is SGHTA and CDR2 is FQGTGA. The germline V and J ends were trimmed by 3 bases and 5 bases, with 10 bases remaining between them. CDR3 DNA: TGTGCCAGCAGCTTCCGCGGCGGGACTGAAGCTTTCTTT. Its translation: CASSFRGGTEAFF. The whole variable domain, remainder taken from reference TRBV7-3 and TRBJ1-1, is GAGVSQTPSNKVTEKGKYVELRCDPISGHTALYWYRQSLGQGPEFLIYFQGTGAADDSGLPNDRFFAVRPEGSVSTLKIQRTERGDSAVYLCASSFRGGTEAFFGQGTRLTVV.

The chain is built from TRBV15 and TRBJ1-2; D may be TRBD1 (6 bases). The V gene lost 1 base and the J gene lost 0 bases, with 15 bases spanning the gap. Germline-derived CDR1 and CDR2 are LNHNV and YYDKDF (reference sequence). CDR3 length equals 17 residues. The DNA of the CDR3 is TGTGCCACCAGCAGAGGGGGTTTACAGGGCCCTAACTATGGCTACACCTTC. Amino acid sequence: CATSRGGLQGPNYGYTF.

The chain's CDR3 is CASSLMAGEQYF. Here the CDR3 DNA reads TGTGCCAGCAGCTTAATGGCGGGAGAGCAGTACTTC. This rearrangement joins TRBV7-9 to TRBJ2-7; TRBD2 might be the D (6 bases). The CDR3 length is 12 residues. Germline CDR1 SEHNR, CDR2 FQNEAQ (reference sequence). The V and J ends lost 2 bases and 7 bases respectively, with 9 bases between them.

In DNA, the CDR3 is TGTGCCAGCAGCTTAGTCGTTCGTGGGGGTGAGCAGTACTTC. This codes for CASSLVVRGGEQYF. The rearrangement links TRBV11-2 to TRBJ2-7; D is tentatively TRBD1 or TRBD2 (5 bases each). Germline CDR1 reads SGHAT; CDR2 reads FQNNGV. V was shortened by 1 base and J by 7 bases, with 14 bases between the two germline ends. This CDR3 has 14 amino acids.

The chain employs TRBV9 and TRBJ2-5, with 8 bases fitting TRBD2. The J segment lost 1 base and the V segment lost 4 bases, leaving 6 bases of the junction unmatched. The length of the CDR3 is 15 residues. Per germline, CDR1 SGDLS and CDR2 YYNGEE. The CDR3 sequence is CASSPKREPQETQYF. CDR3 nucleotide sequence: TGTGCCAGCAGCCCGAAGCGGGAGCCCCAAGAGACCCAGTACTTC.

The gene calls are TRBV5-4 and TRBJ1-2; the D gene is possibly TRBD1 (6 bases). Deletions cut 6 bases from V and 4 bases from J, with 22 bases between. The CDR3 is 16 amino acids. Per the germline V gene, CDR1 is SGHNT and CDR2 is YYREEE (reference sequence). CDR3: CASTPRGGDHGYGYTF. The CDR3 region has the DNA TGTGCCAGCACCCCCCGAGGGGGGGATCATGGCTATGGCTACACCTTC.

The rearrangement joins TRBV18 to TRBJ1-1; D may be TRBD1 (5 bases). The CDR3 has 14 residues. The V gene lost 8 bases and the J gene lost 5 bases, with 18 bases spanning the gap. CDR1 KGHSH and CDR2 LQKENI come from the germline V gene. Written as DNA, the CDR3 is TGTGCCAGCCAAAGTCTCGGGGGGGAAACTGAAGCTTTCTTT. The encoded protein is CASQSLGGETEAFF.

V and J are TRBV6-5 and TRBJ2-7; D is uncertain. Germline V gives CDR1 MNHEY, CDR2 SVGAGI. This CDR3 contains 13 residues. Deletions cut 5 bases from V and 5 bases from J, with 13 bases between. CDR3 sequence (DNA): TGTGCCAGCAGTCTCCCCCCGGGCCACGAGCAGTACTTC. This sequence encodes CASSLPPGHEQYF.